These T cell receptor beta chains were read from a single sample in a study of shared clonotypes between healthy human individuals. The table came from immunoSEQ multiplex PCR; TCRdb's copy has only in-frame clones and leaves some out. The table lists roughly 490,000 clones, 76% of them singletons, with roughly 13% in the top ten. Sequenced input: PBMCs. The receptors shown here come from a woman aged 40 to 50 in good health. Some clones in this sample may be carry-over from other donors' samples. The CDR3 runs from the conserved cysteine through the conserved F or W. The D gene is left open where the match is weak. Size is omitted from some rows. Given values are once, few, many or a class for expanded clones.

TRBJ2-5	once	TRBV28	TRBD2	CASTSLGRGSTRSGTSQYF	TGTGCCAGCACCTCTCTTGGCCGTGGCTCTACGAGGAGCGGGACTTCGCAGTACTTC
TRBJ2-1	-	TRBV4-1	TRBD2	CASSQIAGGGFEQFF	TGCGCCAGCAGCCAAATAGCGGGAGGGGGGTTTGAGCAGTTCTTC
TRBJ2-3	-	TRBV5-1	-	CASSLAAGSTDTQYF	TGCGCCAGCAGCTTGGCGGCAGGTAGCACAGATACGCAGTATTTT
TRBJ1-1	-	TRBV4-2	-	CASSQDSRGNTEAFF	TGTGCCAGCAGCCAAGATTCGAGGGGAAACACTGAAGCTTTCTTT
TRBJ2-7	-	TRBV29-1	TRBD1	CSGGQGGYEQYF	TGCAGCGGGGGACAGGGAGGGTACGAGCAGTACTTC
TRBJ2-1	-	TRBV9	-	CASSVEDKYNEQFF	TGTGCCAGCAGCGTAGAGGACAAATACAATGAGCAGTTCTTC
TRBJ2-1	-	TRBV10-3	-	CAITPSNGEPYNEQFF	TGTGCCATCACCCCGAGTAACGGGGAACCCTACAATGAGCAGTTCTTC
TRBJ1-1	-	TRBV28	TRBD1	CASRPRQGAGDENTEAFF	TGTGCCAGCAGACCCAGACAGGGGGCGGGTGACGAGAACACTGAAGCTTTCTTT
TRBJ2-2	-	TRBV6-5	-	CATRQALAGELFF	TGTGCCACTCGACAGGCGCTAGCCGGGGAGCTGTTTTTT
TRBJ2-5	once	TRBV6-5	-	CASTLREGETQYF	TGTGCCAGCACTCTGAGAGAGGGAGAGACCCAGTACTTC
TRBJ1-5	-	TRBV28	-	CASRLSYSNQPQHF	TGTGCCAGCAGACTGTCTTATAGCAATCAGCCCCAGCATTTT
TRBJ2-5	-	TRBV6-1	-	CASSEGGGAGVWETQYF	TGTGCCAGCAGTGAAGGCGGAGGGGCAGGAGTGTGGGAGACCCAGTACTTC
TRBJ2-3	-	TRBV10-3	-	CAISGVGTDTQYF	TGTGCCATCAGTGGGGTGGGAACAGATACGCAGTATTTT
TRBJ1-1	-	TRBV4-1	-	CASSPQRGNTEAFF	TGCGCCAGCAGCCCCCAAAGGGGGAACACTGAAGCTTTCTTT
TRBJ2-7	-	TRBV6-5	-	CASRMDWEREQYF	TGTGCCAGCAGGATGGATTGGGAGCGCGAGCAGTACTTC
TRBJ1-2	-	TRBV19	TRBD1	CATHRGGFAWGYTF	TGTGCCACCCACAGGGGCGGTTTTGCTTGGGGCTACACCTTC
TRBJ2-7	-	TRBV19	TRBD1	CASSIQGAYEQYF	TGTGCCAGTAGTATCCAGGGGGCCTACGAGCAGTACTTC
TRBJ2-7	many	TRBV20-1	-	CSAIRQYEQYF	TGCAGTGCTATCAGACAGTACGAGCAGTACTTC
TRBJ2-5	-	TRBV14	TRBD1	CASSQGLQGTGETQYF	TGTGCCAGCAGCCAAGGCCTACAGGGGACGGGAGAGACCCAGTACTTC
TRBJ2-3	once	TRBV9	-	CASSVERRSTDTQYF	TGTGCCAGCAGCGTAGAACGGCGGAGCACAGATACGCAGTATTTT
TRBJ2-7	few	TRBV21-1	-	CASLGTYEQYF	TGTGCCAGCTTGGGGACCTACGAGCAGTACTTC
TRBJ1-2	-	TRBV2	-	CASSDRGETDYGYTF	TGTGCCAGCAGTGATAGGGGCGAGACAGACTATGGCTACACCTTC
TRBJ2-3	-	TRBV15	TRBD2	CATSMGTSPGTDTQYF	TGTGCCACCAGCATGGGGACTAGCCCGGGCACAGATACGCAGTATTTT
TRBJ2-2	-	TRBV2	-	CASSGLAGASTGELFF	TGTGCCAGCAGTGGGCTGGCGGGGGCAAGCACCGGGGAGCTGTTTTTT
TRBJ2-4	-	TRBV5-1	TRBD2	CASGAGGRNIQYF	TGCGCCAGCGGAGCGGGAGGGCGAAACATTCAGTACTTC
TRBJ1-4	-	TRBV4-3	TRBD1	CASSQQQGAGEKLFF	TGCGCCAGCAGCCAACAACAGGGGGCCGGTGAAAAACTGTTTTTT
TRBJ1-5	-	TRBV28	-	CASSLISAGAVYSNQPQHF	TGTGCCAGCAGCCTGATCTCTGCAGGCGCGGTTTATAGCAATCAGCCCCAGCATTTT
TRBJ2-7	-	TRBV7-8	TRBD1	CASSRQGGEQYF	TGTGCCAGCAGCCGACAGGGGGGCGAGCAGTACTTC
TRBJ2-5	-	TRBV5-1	TRBD2	CASSLYGSGSSQTQYF	TGCGCCAGCAGCTTGTACGGCAGCGGGAGCTCTCAGACCCAGTACTTC
TRBJ1-1	-	TRBV7-9	-	CASSVGTANTEAFF	TGTGCCAGCAGCGTGGGGACGGCGAACACTGAAGCTTTCTTT
TRBJ2-5	-	TRBV7-2	TRBD1	CASSLMGGQGETQYF	TGTGCCAGCAGCTTAATGGGGGGACAGGGGGAGACCCAGTACTTC
TRBJ1-4	-	TRBV28	-	CAIPAGGGNEKLFF	TGTGCCATCCCCGCGGGGGGAGGTAATGAAAAACTGTTTTTT
TRBJ2-7	-	TRBV28	-	CASSKMDPWEQYF	TGTGCCAGCAGTAAGATGGACCCCTGGGAGCAGTACTTC
TRBJ1-1	few	TRBV15	TRBD1	CATSSNRGPGAEAFF	TGTGCCACCAGCAGCAACAGGGGCCCCGGGGCTGAAGCTTTCTTT
TRBJ2-3	once	TRBV7-2	TRBD1	CASSLGGTGVSDTQYF	TGTGCCAGCAGCTTGGGAGGGACAGGGGTTTCAGATACGCAGTATTTT
TRBJ1-2	-	TRBV11-2	TRBD1	CASSLVYRGYGYTF	TGTGCCAGCAGCTTAGTTTACAGGGGCTATGGCTACACCTTC
TRBJ2-3	-	TRBV27	TRBD2	CASGLAGGGVTQYF	TGTGCCAGCGGACTAGCGGGAGGAGGGGTTACGCAGTATTTT
TRBJ2-7	-	TRBV27	-	CASSSSGRHEQYF	TGTGCCAGCAGCTCCTCGGGAAGGCACGAGCAGTACTTC
TRBJ2-2	few	TRBV6-4	-	CASSSELGGELFF	TGTGCCAGCAGCTCCGAACTGGGCGGGGAGCTGTTTTTT
TRBJ2-1	-	TRBV5-4	TRBD2	CASRAGTSINEQFF	TGTGCCAGCAGGGCCGGGACTAGTATCAATGAGCAGTTCTTC
TRBJ2-7	-	TRBV7-8	-	CASSLRGGEQYF	TGTGCCAGCAGCTTAAGGGGGGGAGAGCAGTACTTC
TRBJ2-3	few	TRBV6-6	-	CASSYQQRAPDTQYF	TGTGCCAGCAGTTACCAACAGAGGGCACCAGATACGCAGTATTTT
TRBJ1-1	-	TRBV18	-	CASFGRENTEAFF	TGTGCCAGCTTTGGCAGAGAGAACACTGAAGCTTTCTTT
TRBJ2-1	-	TRBV7-2	-	CASRPNKMQTEQFF	TGTGCCAGCAGACCTAATAAAATGCAAACTGAGCAGTTCTTC
TRBJ2-3	-	TRBV28	TRBD1	CASSSVDRGDTQYF	TGTGCCAGCAGTTCCGTGGACAGGGGCGATACGCAGTATTTT
TRBJ2-1	-	TRBV18	TRBD2	CASSPGGLAAYNEQFF	TGTGCCAGCTCACCCGGCGGGCTAGCGGCCTACAATGAGCAGTTCTTC
TRBJ1-3	-	TRBV5-6	-	CASSLGALGGNTIYF	TGTGCCAGCAGCCTTGGCGCCTTAGGTGGAAACACCATATATTTT
TRBJ1-5	-	TRBV10-3	-	CAISVGRAQNQPQHF	TGTGCCATCAGTGTGGGCAGGGCACAGAATCAGCCCCAGCATTTT